This TCR beta chain was sequenced for a study of naive and memory T cell subsets (dated by TCRdb to about 2017). Notes on the research overall: According to the figure summarizing the samples, there were around ten blood donors, 7 tuberculin skin test biopsies and 3 saline control biopsies. Skin biopsies were taken from tuberculin skin test sites or from saline-injected control sites and were processed for RNA extraction as described before. PCR2 was typically a SYBR Green qPCR stopped at a set threshold; low-input samples could instead use end-point PCR (approximately 6 cycles).

The protocol used for the library was UMI-ligation and nested PCR. The ligated cDNA was amplified in four rounds of PCR with nested alpha and beta constant region primers together with the SP2 primer. TCR RNA was reverse transcribed with SuperScript IV using alpha and beta constant region primers for the blood and skin samples. An oligonucleotide carrying the Illumina SP2 primer and a UMI was ligated to the 3' end of the cDNA by means of T4 RNA ligase 1. The 12-nucleotide UMI was composed of two random hexamers separated by an eight-base spacer, which was included to prevent hairpin formation. TCR alpha and beta chain libraries were processed separately from the second PCR onward, with dual indexing for multiplexing. After pooling, the indexed libraries were analyzed by capillary electrophoresis and sequenced on either an Illumina MiSeq or NextSeq. PhiX DNA at about 4.5-7% was added to the libraries to raise base diversity and improve cluster recognition. The study's own analysis went as follows. UMIs were extracted from read 2 by Demultiplexor and combined with the TCR sequence from read 1, and reads were split according to sample indices. Decombinator identified V and J genes and V-J junctions, assigning each TCR a five-part identifier including V and J deletions. Collapsinator relied on UMIs to correct both sequencing errors and PCR amplification heterogeneity, producing a UMI-based abundance for each TCR. CDR3Translator turned identifiers into nucleotide sequence, translated that sequence into amino acids, and pulled out CDR3 regions based on terminal motifs. Error-corrected alpha and beta TCR counts from blood and skin were compared after normalization to input RNA amount. TCRdb trimmed the raw reads at Q25, called clones with MiXCR and kept productive beta chains. Rows with a matching CDR3 protein are joined into one entry that keeps the most common DNA and genes. The V and J calls here are based on TCRdb, not the publication. The sample contains 20,000 to 25,000 distinct CDR3 sequences, around 6% of them found a single time. The ten largest clonotypes hold 6.2% of the sample.

This clonotype was seen at least ten times. The antigen this receptor binds is unknown. No base qualities exist here, and no much larger clone lies one base off it. CDR1 GTSNPN and CDR2 SVGIG were looked up in the germline V gene (reference sequence). The CDR3 numbers 15 residues from cysteine through phenylalanine. The sequence is cut down to CDR3 DNA, 45 bases in frame from base 1. Cut back by 3 bases and 4 bases, the V and J ends lie 16 bases apart. Per the publication, the treatment or condition label means: skin biopsy from PPD injection site in Mantoux-positive individual. A robust, sensitive protocol for the amplification, sequencing and analysis of TCRs was described in the study, in which 3' ligation of a UMI-containing oligonucleotide to TCR cDNA was used. Tuberculin skin test biopsies were obtained from sites injected with PPD in individuals who had a positive Mantoux test. Total RNA was treated with RQ1 DNase, without cell sorting, prior to reverse transcription, with an input of about 1 to 1000 ng being targeted. Skin biopsy and whole blood libraries were made to test pipeline robustness in samples where T cells form a minority population.

Broad study findings and their caveats: The potential sensitivity of the RNA-based method to TCR transcript changes with T cell activation and differentiation was acknowledged. Skin biopsy collection and RNA processing details were not given in the paper but referenced to earlier studies. TCR sequences were reportedly recovered from both types of skin biopsy, with far more TCRs being found at tuberculin skin test sites. The higher numbers of TCRs at tuberculin skin test sites were interpreted as T cell infiltration of a delayed type IV hypersensitivity reaction.

The sequence derives from an adult in good health. The source material was skin, sampled from a tuberculin skin test site. The sequence joins TRBV30 to TRBJ1-5; TRBD1 could be the D gene, as 6 bases match. The DNA reads as follows: TGTGCCTGGAGCCCAGGGGAGGTCCTGAATCAGCCCCAGCATTTT. It specifies CAWSPGEVLNQPQHF.